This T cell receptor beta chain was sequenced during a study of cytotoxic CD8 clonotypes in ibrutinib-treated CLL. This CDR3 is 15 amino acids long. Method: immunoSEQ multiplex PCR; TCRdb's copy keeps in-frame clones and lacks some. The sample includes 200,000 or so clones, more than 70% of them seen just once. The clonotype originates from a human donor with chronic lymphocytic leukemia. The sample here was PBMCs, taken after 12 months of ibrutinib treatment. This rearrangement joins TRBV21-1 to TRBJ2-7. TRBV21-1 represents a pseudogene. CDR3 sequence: CASSKATLDGYEQYF. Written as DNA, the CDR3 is TGTGCCAGCAGCAAAGCAACACTCGATGGCTACGAGCAGTACTTC.